The rows below give T cell receptor beta chains drawn from one sample of a study of OX40 agonist ivuxolimab in advanced cancers. Sequencing used immunoSEQ multiplex PCR; TCRdb keeps in-frame clones, though not all of them. Here the sample spans approximately 99,000 clones, less than 95% being singletons. The sample in question was CD4+ or CD8+ T cells sorted from blood, obtained in a trial of the OX40 agonist ivuxolimab. These receptors were collected from an adult with an advanced solid tumor such as melanoma, head and neck, liver or kidney cancer. Both conserved end residues are trimmed from each CDR3. Part of the rows lack a size; the others show once, few, many or a class for expanded clones.

abundance	v_gene	j_gene	CDR3aa
.	TRBV2	TRBJ2-5	ASSARLGQEETQY
.	TRBV5-1	TRBJ1-1	ASKSVLMNTEAF
.	TRBV27	TRBJ1-1	ASSLQGRILLNTEAF
once	TRBV6-5	TRBJ2-7	ASSYSQTGGSYEQY
few	TRBV19	TRBJ1-5	ATTGTGGNQPQH
.	TRBV7-3	TRBJ2-7	ASSYQDGSYEQY
.	TRBV7-9	TRBJ1-3	ASSSQSAQGTFGNTIY
.	TRBV11-3	TRBJ2-7	ASRQEGMGSEQY
.	TRBV7-2	TRBJ2-7	ASSLGRAAYEQY
.	TRBV6-5	TRBJ2-3	ASSLAGATDTQY
.	TRBV28	TRBJ1-4	ASSPGDRGPEKLF
.	TRBV5-4	TRBJ1-6	ASSHNRDGSPLH
.	TRBV6-6	TRBJ2-5	ASSAGETQY
.	TRBV18	TRBJ2-3	ASSPPVGSGGTDTQY
.	TRBV23-1	TRBJ1-3	ASSQPPLSSGNTIY
.	TRBV5-6	TRBJ2-7	ASSLLSQSYEQY
.	TRBV11-1	.	ASSLSQRSYEQY
.	TRBV7-7	TRBJ2-3	ASSLDQGTPRH
.	TRBV5-1	TRBJ2-3	ASSFPRGSTDTQY
.	TRBV2	TRBJ1-2	ASRLTRDRGYGYT
.	TRBV7-2	TRBJ1-5	ASSPNRGGQPQH
.	TRBV27	TRBJ2-1	ASKGGQGPGRDNEQF
.	TRBV9	TRBJ2-3	ASSVVPSFDTQY
.	TRBV14	TRBJ1-1	ASSQDGGTGLATEAF
.	TRBV7-2	TRBJ1-6	ASSPTPLAPLH
once	TRBV29-1	TRBJ2-2	SVDPSRSGELF
.	TRBV5-6	TRBJ2-1	ASSWDRGSGEQF
.	TRBV6-1	TRBJ1-2	ASSEVGPQKTGYT
.	TRBV7-2	TRBJ2-7	ASSLVGQGAIASEQY
once	TRBV11-1	TRBJ2-3	ASSLGVSTDTQY
.	TRBV5-6	TRBJ2-1	ASSPFQGPDSYNEQF
.	TRBV6-6	TRBJ2-1	ASTKGVTNNEQF
.	TRBV19	TRBJ1-5	ASRKRDIGPDQPQH
.	TRBV29-1	TRBJ1-1	SARQANTEAF
.	TRBV9	TRBJ2-7	ASSVGTGTSVPYEQY
.	TRBV19	TRBJ2-3	ASNAGRQGASDTQY
once	TRBV4-1	TRBJ1-5	ASSQAERLGGYQPQH
.	TRBV28	TRBJ1-1	ASSPAGGPNTEAF
.	TRBV5-1	TRBJ1-4	ASSLGQSGEKLF
.	TRBV4-1	TRBJ1-4	ASSQVGGKTTNEKLF
once	TRBV5-1	TRBJ1-5	ASSWGEPNQPQH